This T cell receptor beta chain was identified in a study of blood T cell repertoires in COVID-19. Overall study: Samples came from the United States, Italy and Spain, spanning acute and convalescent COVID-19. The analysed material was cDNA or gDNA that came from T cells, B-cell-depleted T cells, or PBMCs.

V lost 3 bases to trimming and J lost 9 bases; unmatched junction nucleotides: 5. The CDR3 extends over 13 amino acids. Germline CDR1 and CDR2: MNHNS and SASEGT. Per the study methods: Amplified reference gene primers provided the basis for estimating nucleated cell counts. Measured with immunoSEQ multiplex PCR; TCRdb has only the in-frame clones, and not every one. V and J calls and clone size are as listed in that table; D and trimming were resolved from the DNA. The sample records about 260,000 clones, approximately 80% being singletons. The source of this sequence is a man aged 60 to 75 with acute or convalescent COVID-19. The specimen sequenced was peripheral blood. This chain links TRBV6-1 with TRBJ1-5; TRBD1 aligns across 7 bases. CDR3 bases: TGTGCCAGCAGTGAGGACAGGTCCGGGCCCCAGCATTTT. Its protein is CASSEDRSGPQHF.